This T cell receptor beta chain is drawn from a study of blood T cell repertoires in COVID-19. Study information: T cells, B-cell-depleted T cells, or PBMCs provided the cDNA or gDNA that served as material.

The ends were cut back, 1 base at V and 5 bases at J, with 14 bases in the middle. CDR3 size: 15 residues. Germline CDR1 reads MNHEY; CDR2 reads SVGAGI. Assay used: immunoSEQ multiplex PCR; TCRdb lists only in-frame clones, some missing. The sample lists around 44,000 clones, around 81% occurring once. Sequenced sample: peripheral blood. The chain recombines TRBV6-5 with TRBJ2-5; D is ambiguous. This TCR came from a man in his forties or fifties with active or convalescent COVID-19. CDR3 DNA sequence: TGTGCCAGCAGTTACTTATTCAGCGTGAAGGAGACCCAGTACTTC. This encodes CASSYLFSVKETQYF.